The 8 T cell receptor beta chains in this list originate from one sample, sequenced in a study of response to subunit inactivated influenza vaccine. Each CDR3 protein gets one entry after TCRdb re-called the RT-PCR reads with MiXCR. The sample shows approximately 530,000 distinct CDR3 sequences, 6% to 9% of them seen only once. Sequences were derived from PBMCs from blood, sampled around 2 years after vaccination. These receptors were taken from a man aged 45 to 70 who received an inactivated influenza vaccine.

This clonotype was detected many times. The rearrangement links TRBV20-1 to TRBJ1-3, with a weak D call TRBD1 (6 bases). CDR1 and CDR2 (germline): DFQATT, SNEGSKA (reference sequence). The CDR3 sequence is 16 residues long. The ends were cut back, 1 base at V and 0 bases at J, with 13 bases in the middle. For the CDR3, the DNA is TGCAGTGCTAGAGTAACAGGGATGAACTCTGGAAACACCATATATTTT. This codes for CSARVTGMNSGNTIYF.

This clonotype was counted only a few times. V usage is TRBV4-3 and J usage is TRBJ2-2; possible D gene TRBD1, 6 bases. Germline CDR1 reads LGHNA; CDR2 reads YSLEER. With 3 bases removed from V and 0 bases from J, the gap between germline ends came to 17 bases. There are 18 residues in the CDR3. The DNA of the CDR3 is TGCGCCAGCAGCCAGTCGGAATTTCGGGACACGAACACCGGGGAGCTGTTTTTT. Translating gives CASSQSEFRDTNTGELFF.

This sequence joins TRBV20-1 and TRBJ1-2, with D tentatively TRBD1 (5 bases). Per the germline V gene, CDR1 is DFQATT and CDR2 is SNEGSKA (reference sequence). Trimming took off 0 bases at V and 2 bases at J, with 16 bases between the two ends. The CDR3 sequence is 16 residues long. The CDR3 reads CSARDLQGSGNYGYTF. CDR3 bases: TGCAGTGCTAGAGATCTGCAGGGTAGCGGGAACTATGGCTACACCTTC.

The J gene is TRBJ2-5, the V gene TRBV10-3, with a weak D call TRBD1 (5 bases). Trimming shortened V by 3 bases and J by 4 bases, and 15 bases separated the two germline ends. This CDR3 is built from 15 residues. CDR1 ENHRY and CDR2 SYGVKD come from the germline V gene. Written as DNA, the CDR3 is TGTGCCATCAGTGAATTTCCAGGGATCGGAGAGACCCAGTACTTC. This gives the protein CAISEFPGIGETQYF.

This clonotype has a handful of counts. V usage is TRBV29-1 and J usage is TRBJ2-7, with TRBD2 identical over 7 bases. The germline gives CDR1 SQVTM, CDR2 ANQGSEA. The junction had 14 bases not matched to a gene; V was cut back by 3 bases and J by 6 bases. The CDR3 has 15 amino acids. This CDR3 reads CSVEMGGGWISEQYF. CDR3 nucleotide sequence: TGCAGCGTTGAGATGGGGGGAGGGTGGATTAGCGAGCAGTACTTC.

This clonotype was counted only a few times. The chain is built from TRBV12-3 or TRBV12-4 and TRBJ2-1; 12 bases line up with TRBD2. The CDR3 is 15 residues long. After removal of 6 bases from V and 6 bases from J, the junction contained 6 bases not matched to a gene. CDR3 in amino acids: CASSPSGGAVNEQFF. The CDR3 DNA is TGTGCCAGCAGCCCTAGCGGGGGGGCGGTCAATGAGCAGTTCTTC.

This clonotype was picked up a small number of times. The chain couples TRBV19 to TRBJ1-2; 7 bases line up with TRBD1. Germline V CDR1 and CDR2: LNHDA, SQIVND (reference sequence). This CDR3 region has 15 residues. V lost 8 bases and J lost 9; bases outside the gene matches: 18. In DNA, the CDR3 is TGTGCCAGTTCGGACAGGACTGCCCCCCGTTGGAGCTACACCTTC. Its protein product is CASSDRTAPRWSYTF.

This clonotype was observed at least ten times. V and J are TRBV3-1 and TRBJ2-7; TRBD1 aligns across 7 bases. Germline V lookup: CDR1 LGHDT, CDR2 YNNKEL (reference sequence). CDR3 length: 14 amino acids. The J segment lost 1 base and the V segment lost 2 bases, leaving 2 bases of the junction unmatched. CDR3 amino acids: CASSQLGQSYEQYF. DNA of the CDR3: TGTGCCAGCAGCCAACTGGGACAGTCCTACGAGCAGTACTTC.